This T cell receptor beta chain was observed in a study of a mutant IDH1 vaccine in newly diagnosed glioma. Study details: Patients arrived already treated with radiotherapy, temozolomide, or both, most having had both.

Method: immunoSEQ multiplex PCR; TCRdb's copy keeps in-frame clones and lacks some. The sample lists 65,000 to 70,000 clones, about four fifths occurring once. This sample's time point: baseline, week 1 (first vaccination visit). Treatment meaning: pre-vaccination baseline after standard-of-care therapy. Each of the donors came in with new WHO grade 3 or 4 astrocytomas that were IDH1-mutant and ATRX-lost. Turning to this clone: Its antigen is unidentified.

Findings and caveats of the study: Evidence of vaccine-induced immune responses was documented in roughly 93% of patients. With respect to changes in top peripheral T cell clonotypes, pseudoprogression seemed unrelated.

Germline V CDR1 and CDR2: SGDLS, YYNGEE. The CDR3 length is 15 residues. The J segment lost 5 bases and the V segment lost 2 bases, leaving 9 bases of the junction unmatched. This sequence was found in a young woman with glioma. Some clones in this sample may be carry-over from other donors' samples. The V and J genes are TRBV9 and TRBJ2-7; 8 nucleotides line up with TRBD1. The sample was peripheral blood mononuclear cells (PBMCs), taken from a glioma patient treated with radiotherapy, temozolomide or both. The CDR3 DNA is TGTGCCAGCAGCGTGCGGGGACAGGCTCGGCACGAGCAGTACTTC. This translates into CASSVRGQARHEQYF.